The rows below give T cell receptor beta chains drawn from one sample of a study of blood T cell repertoires in COVID-19. The table came from immunoSEQ multiplex PCR; TCRdb's copy has only in-frame clones and leaves some out. The sample consists of 290,000 or so clones, around nine tenths of them appearing once. What was sequenced was PBMCs or T cells enriched from blood (not recorded which). These receptors were obtained from a woman younger than 35 who had recovered from COVID-19. Both conserved end residues are part of each CDR3. A D gene is named only where the DNA matches it firmly. A clone size is listed for some rows: how often the clone was seen (once, few, many), or a class if it is expanded.

D gene	V gene	J gene	clone size	CDR3 protein	CDR3 DNA
-	TRBV4-3	TRBJ1-1	-	CASSQDRSGNTEAFF	TGCGCCAGCAGCCAAGACCGATCGGGGAACACTGAAGCTTTCTTT
-	TRBV3-1/TRBV3-2	TRBJ1-4	once	CAIGAGATNEKLFF	TGTGCCATCGGAGCAGGGGCAACTAATGAAAAACTGTTTTTT
-	TRBV28	TRBJ1-4	-	CASSSTAGLNEKLFF	TGTGCCAGCAGTTCGACAGCAGGTCTTAATGAAAAACTGTTTTTT
-	TRBV24-1	TRBJ2-2	-	CATKDRLTGELFF	TGTGCCACCAAGGACAGACTCACCGGGGAGCTGTTTTTT
-	TRBV12-3/TRBV12-4	TRBJ1-2	-	CASSFLDSYGYTF	TGTGCCAGCAGTTTTCTTGACAGCTATGGCTACACCTTC
-	TRBV7-9	TRBJ1-5	few	CASTVGGQPQHF	TGTGCCAGCACAGTCGGGGGACAGCCCCAGCATTTT
-	TRBV5-4	TRBJ1-5	-	CASSLDPFTAENQPQHF	TGTGCCAGCAGCTTGGATCCCTTCACAGCGGAGAATCAGCCCCAGCATTTT
-	TRBV12-3/TRBV12-4	TRBJ2-1	-	CASSFSRGEQFF	TGTGCCAGCAGTTTTAGCAGGGGAGAGCAGTTCTTC
-	TRBV7-2	TRBJ2-7	-	CASGRGGQPYEQYF	TGTGCCAGCGGCCGCGGTGGACAGCCCTACGAGCAGTACTTC
-	TRBV24-1	TRBJ2-3	-	CATSDRWSPDTQYF	TGTGCCACCAGTGACCGATGGAGCCCAGATACGCAGTATTTT
TRBD1	TRBV5-1	TRBJ1-5	-	CASSSYRGQLLNQPQHF	TGCGCCAGCAGTTCATACCGGGGACAGCTACTCAATCAGCCCCAGCATTTT
-	TRBV5-4	TRBJ2-1	once	CASSLAGSLYNEQFF	TGTGCCAGCAGCTTGGCGGGGAGCCTCTACAATGAGCAGTTCTTC
-	TRBV12-3/TRBV12-4	TRBJ1-3	-	CAGAASSGNTIYF	TGTGCCGGGGCAGCCTCCTCTGGAAACACCATATATTTT
TRBD2	TRBV19	TRBJ2-1	-	CASRGGGVKQFF	TGTGCCAGCAGGGGCGGGGGGGTTAAGCAGTTCTTC
-	TRBV10-2	TRBJ1-6	few	CASSDPKTRRNSPLHF	TGCGCCAGCAGTGATCCTAAGACCAGGAGGAATTCACCCCTCCACTTT
-	TRBV29-1	TRBJ2-1	-	CSTKKPTDEQFF	TGCAGCACCAAAAAACCGACTGATGAGCAGTTCTTC
TRBD1	TRBV4-1	TRBJ1-3	-	CASSQDNRGGNTIYF	TGCGCCAGCAGCCAAGACAACAGGGGGGGAAACACCATATATTTT
TRBD1	TRBV7-9	TRBJ1-4	-	CASSSAGGGSFANEKLFF	TGTGCCAGCAGCTCGGCAGGGGGCGGATCATTTGCTAATGAAAAACTGTTTTTT
TRBD2	TRBV20-1	TRBJ2-7	-	CSASHGGGYEQYF	TGCAGTGCTAGTCACGGGGGGGGATACGAGCAGTACTTC
TRBD1	TRBV5-1	TRBJ2-7	-	CASSLGTGTYEQYF	TGCGCCAGCAGCTTAGGGACAGGGACCTACGAGCAGTACTTC
TRBD1	TRBV2	TRBJ2-2	few	CASWETGANTGELFF	TGTGCCTCCTGGGAAACAGGGGCGAACACCGGGGAGCTGTTTTTT
TRBD1	TRBV10-3	TRBJ1-3	once	CAISDRVGNTIYF	TGTGCCATCAGCGACAGGGTTGGAAACACCATATATTTT
-	TRBV28	TRBJ2-3	-	CASSGFRATDTQYF	TGTGCCAGCAGTGGGTTCAGGGCGACAGATACGCAGTATTTT
-	TRBV28	TRBJ2-3	-	CASSLSARGDTQYF	TGTGCCAGCAGTTTAAGTGCCCGGGGAGATACGCAGTATTTT
-	TRBV15	TRBJ2-3	-	CATSRDWRRTDTQYF	TGTGCCACCAGCAGAGATTGGAGGCGTACAGATACGCAGTATTTT
TRBD1	TRBV13	TRBJ2-7	once	CASSSTGMSHEQYF	TGTGCCAGCAGCTCGACAGGGATGAGCCACGAGCAGTACTTC
-	TRBV27	TRBJ1-1	-	CASSITGLGAEAFF	TGTGCCAGCAGTATTACAGGGTTGGGAGCTGAAGCTTTCTTT
TRBD1	TRBV7-8	TRBJ2-1	-	CASSLTGTLRNEQFF	TGTGCCAGCAGCTTGACAGGGACCCTAAGGAATGAGCAGTTCTTC
TRBD1	TRBV11-2	TRBJ2-1	once	CASSLTGMFNEQFF	TGTGCCAGCAGCTTGACAGGGATGTTCAATGAGCAGTTCTTC
-	TRBV10-3	TRBJ2-1	once	CAISGGPGNPYNEQFF	TGTGCCATCAGCGGAGGGCCCGGTAACCCCTACAATGAGCAGTTCTTC
-	TRBV7-2	TRBJ1-3	few	CASARGSSGNTIYF	TGTGCCAGCGCCCGGGGTAGCTCTGGAAACACCATATATTTT
-	TRBV14	TRBJ2-7	-	CASSQEFGDGFYEQYF	TGTGCCAGCAGCCAAGAGTTCGGGGATGGATTCTACGAGCAGTACTTC
-	TRBV9	TRBJ2-2	-	CASSLGPNTGELFF	TGTGCCAGCAGCCTCGGTCCGAACACCGGGGAGCTGTTTTTT
-	TRBV27	TRBJ2-3	-	CASSSQRFGYGTDTQYF	TGTGCCAGCAGTTCCCAGCGGTTTGGGTACGGCACAGATACGCAGTATTTT
-	TRBV24-1	TRBJ2-2	-	CATSDIMNTGELFF	TGTGCCACCAGTGATATCATGAACACCGGGGAGCTGTTTTTT
TRBD1	TRBV11-3	TRBJ1-6	-	CASSSRAETGLNSPLHF	TGTGCCAGCAGCTCACGCGCAGAGACAGGGTTGAATTCACCCCTCCACTTT
-	TRBV10-3	TRBJ2-7	-	CAIRAEREQYF	TGTGCCATCAGAGCAGAGCGCGAGCAGTACTTC
-	TRBV6-5	TRBJ2-3	-	CASSYGGRKDTQYF	TGTGCCAGCAGTTATGGGGGGAGAAAAGATACGCAGTATTTT
-	TRBV7-2	TRBJ2-7	-	CASSQWGGGRDYEQYF	TGTGCCAGCAGCCAATGGGGTGGGGGCCGAGACTACGAGCAGTACTTC
TRBD1	TRBV3-1/TRBV3-2	TRBJ1-2	-	CATSLQGNYGYTF	TGTGCCACCAGCCTACAGGGGAACTATGGCTACACCTTC
-	TRBV5-1	TRBJ2-5	-	CASSTDSQYQETQYF	TGCGCCAGCAGCACCGACAGTCAGTACCAAGAGACCCAGTACTTC
TRBD2	TRBV7-6	TRBJ2-1	once	CASSRGLAGSNEQFF	TGTGCCAGCAGCCGCGGACTAGCGGGGTCTAATGAGCAGTTCTTC
TRBD2	TRBV10-1	TRBJ2-1	once	CASSELSSGSYNEQFF	TGCGCCAGCAGTGAGTTGTCTAGCGGGTCATACAATGAGCAGTTCTTC
TRBD2	TRBV11-2	TRBJ2-1	-	CASSLAIRTSGRNEQFF	TGTGCCAGCAGCTTAGCAATCCGGACTAGCGGGAGGAATGAGCAGTTCTTC
-	TRBV5-1	TRBJ1-4	-	CASGGMGVREKLFF	TGCGCCAGCGGCGGGATGGGGGTAAGAGAAAAACTGTTTTTT
-	TRBV13	TRBJ2-2	-	CASSFGEEELFF	TGTGCCAGCAGCTTCGGGGAGGAGGAGCTGTTTTTT
-	TRBV6-5	TRBJ2-7	-	CASSYSRTGSAYEQYF	TGTGCCAGCAGTTACTCTCGTACCGGTTCGGCCTACGAGCAGTACTTC
TRBD1	TRBV6-5	TRBJ2-7	-	CAGQGYWHEQYF	TGTGCCGGACAGGGTTATTGGCACGAGCAGTACTTC
-	TRBV4-3	TRBJ2-3	-	CASSQDQVGGVSADTQYF	TGCGCCAGCAGCCAAGATCAGGTGGGTGGCGTATCGGCAGATACGCAGTATTTT
TRBD1	TRBV7-9	TRBJ1-3	-	CASSSLRWTGGRSGNTIYF	TGTGCCAGCAGCTCTCTCCGATGGACAGGGGGCAGGTCTGGAAACACCATATATTTT
TRBD2	TRBV14	TRBJ2-1	-	CASSPGLAVYNEQFF	TGTGCCAGCAGCCCGGGACTAGCGGTATACAATGAGCAGTTCTTC
-	TRBV19	TRBJ2-1	-	CASRGLRDEQFF	TGTGCCAGTAGGGGGCTACGCGACGAGCAGTTCTTC
TRBD2	TRBV2	TRBJ2-1	-	CASRTGLATPNEQFF	TGTGCCAGCAGGACGGGACTAGCGACCCCCAATGAGCAGTTCTTC